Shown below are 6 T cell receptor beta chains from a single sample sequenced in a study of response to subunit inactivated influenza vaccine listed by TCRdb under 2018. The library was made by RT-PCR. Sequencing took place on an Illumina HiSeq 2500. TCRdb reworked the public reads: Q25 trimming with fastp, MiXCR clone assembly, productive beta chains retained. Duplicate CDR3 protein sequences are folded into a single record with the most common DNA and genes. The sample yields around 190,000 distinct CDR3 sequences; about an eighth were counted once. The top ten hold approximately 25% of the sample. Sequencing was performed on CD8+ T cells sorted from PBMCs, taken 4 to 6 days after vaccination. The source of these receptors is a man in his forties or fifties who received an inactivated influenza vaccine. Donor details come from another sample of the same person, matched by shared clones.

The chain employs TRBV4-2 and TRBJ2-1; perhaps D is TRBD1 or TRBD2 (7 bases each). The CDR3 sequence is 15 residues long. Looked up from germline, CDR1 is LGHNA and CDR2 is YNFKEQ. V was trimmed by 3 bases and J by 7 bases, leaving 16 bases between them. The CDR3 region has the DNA TGTGCCAGCAGCCACCTGGGGCAGGGGGGGAATGAGCAGTTCTTC. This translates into CASSHLGQGGNEQFF.

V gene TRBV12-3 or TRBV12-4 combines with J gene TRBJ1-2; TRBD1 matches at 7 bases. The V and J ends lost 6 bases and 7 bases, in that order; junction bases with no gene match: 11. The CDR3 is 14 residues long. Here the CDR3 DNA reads TGTGCCAGCAGCCTCACAGGGGCGCCGAGTGGCTACACCTTC. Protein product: CASSLTGAPSGYTF.

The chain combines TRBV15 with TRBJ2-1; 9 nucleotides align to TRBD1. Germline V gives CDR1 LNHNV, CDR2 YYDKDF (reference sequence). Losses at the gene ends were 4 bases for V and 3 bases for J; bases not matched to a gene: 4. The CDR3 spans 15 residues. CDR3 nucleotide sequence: TGTGCCACCAGCACCCGGACAGGGGTCTACAATGAGCAGTTCTTC. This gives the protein CATSTRTGVYNEQFF.

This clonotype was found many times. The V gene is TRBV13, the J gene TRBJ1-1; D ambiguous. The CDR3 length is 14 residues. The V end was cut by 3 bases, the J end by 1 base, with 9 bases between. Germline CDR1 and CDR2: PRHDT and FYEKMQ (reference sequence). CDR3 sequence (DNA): TGTGCCAGCAGCTTCTATTCTAAGAACACTGAAGCTTTCTTT. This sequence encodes CASSFYSKNTEAFF.

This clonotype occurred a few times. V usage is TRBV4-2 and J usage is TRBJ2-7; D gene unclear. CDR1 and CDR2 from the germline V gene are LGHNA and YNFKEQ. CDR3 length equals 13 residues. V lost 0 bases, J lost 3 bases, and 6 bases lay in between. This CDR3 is CASSQELFYEQYF. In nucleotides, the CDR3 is TGTGCCAGCAGCCAAGAGCTGTTCTACGAGCAGTACTTC.

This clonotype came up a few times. CDR3 in DNA: TGCGCCAGCAGCTTGTACGGGGGGGCCACTGAAGCTTTCTTT. This codes for CASSLYGGATEAFF. The chain employs TRBV5-1 and TRBJ1-1; possible D gene TRBD1, 6 bases. The germline V gene encodes CDR1 SGHRS and CDR2 YFSETQ. The CDR3 is made up of 14 amino acids. Trimming stripped 1 base from V and 4 bases from J, with 11 bases between.